This T cell receptor (beta chain) was sequenced for a study of T cell responses to AZD1222 COVID-19 vaccine. Study-level information: Pooling was applied to second doses at about 4 or about 12 weeks.

Points from the study as a whole: Among vaccine-associated CD4 TCRs, coverage spanned spike, with dominance at 160-218 and 743-854. Clonal diversity may have been underestimated in mostly white British donors. Once two AZD1222 doses were given, Spike-specific TCR breadth and depth went up.

The V gene lost 1 base and the J gene lost 12 bases, with 16 bases spanning the gap. CDR1 is SGHAT, CDR2 FQNNGV, per germline. The CDR3 runs 13 residues. Some clones are missing from TCRdb's copy, which holds only in-frame ones; the method was immunoSEQ multiplex PCR. The sample contains some 130,000 clones, 86% of which appear only once. A note on this clone: Its antigen is unidentified.

The rearrangement links TRBV11-2 to TRBJ2-7; D is unresolved. Sequences were derived from peripheral blood, sampled on day 0 of AZD1222 vaccination. The TCR sequence derives from an adult in good health. The CDR3 region is CASSLGPSPERYF. The DNA of the CDR3 is TGTGCCAGCAGCTTAGGTCCCTCCCCCGAACGGTACTTC. The full variable domain, in which reference TRBV11-2 and TRBJ2-7 provide the parts outside the CDR3, is EAGVAQSPRYKIIEKRQSVAFWCNPISGHATLYWYQQILGQGPKLLIQFQNNGVVDDSQLPKDRFSAERLKGVDSTLKIQPAKLEDSAVYLCASSLGPSPERYFGPGTRLTVT.